The 8 T cell receptor beta chains reported below all come from one sample, sequenced in a study of T cell responses to AZD1222 COVID-19 vaccine. Here immunoSEQ multiplex PCR was the method, and the copy in TCRdb shows in-frame clones only, minus some. The sample holds 75,000 to 85,000 clones; about 83% are singletons and the top ten take 25% to 30%. Sequencing was performed on peripheral blood, taken 28 days after the second dose of the MenACWY control vaccine. The receptors come from an adult who received the MenACWY meningococcal vaccine as a control.

The sample holds one count of this clone. This chain uses TRBV5-1 with TRBJ2-5, with a weak D call TRBD2 (5 bases). CDR1 is SGHRS, CDR2 YFSETQ, per germline. This CDR3 has 14 amino acids. With 6 bases removed from V and 1 base from J, the gap between germline ends came to 13 bases. CDR3 sequence: CASTLVDSQETQYF. The CDR3 coding sequence is TGCGCCAGCACACTAGTAGATTCCCAAGAGACCCAGTACTTC.

There are a few counts of this clone. The V call is TRBV4-2, the J call TRBJ1-4; perhaps TRBD1 as D (5 bases). CDR1 is LGHNA and CDR2 is YNFKEQ in the germline V gene. Deletions cut 0 bases from V and 8 bases from J, with 10 bases between. The CDR3 contains 14 residues. CDR3 loop: CASSQESGREKLFF. The CDR3 nucleotides are TGTGCCAGCAGCCAAGAATCGGGACGGGAAAAACTGTTTTTT.

This chain links TRBV11-2 with TRBJ2-7; tentatively, D is TRBD2 (7 bases). CDR1 and CDR2 (germline): SGHAT, FQNNGV. V was shortened by 5 bases and J by 1 base, with 18 bases between the two germline ends. The CDR3 sequence is 16 residues long. The CDR3 nucleotides read TGTGCCAGCAGCAAAGGGGAGGGGGGCAATTCCTACGAGCAGTACTTC. Its translation is CASSKGEGGNSYEQYF.

The chain recombines TRBV5-8 with TRBJ1-5; 8 nucleotides align to TRBD1. The V gene's germline CDR1 is SGHTS and CDR2 YDEGEE. This CDR3 comprises 15 residues. After removal of 3 bases from V and 2 bases from J, the junction contained 4 bases not matched to a gene. The CDR3 sequence: CASSSGQGGNQPQHF. CDR3 in DNA: TGTGCCAGCAGCTCTGGACAGGGTGGCAATCAGCCCCAGCATTTT. Full variable domain (missing parts from reference TRBV5-8 and TRBJ1-5): EAGVTQSPTHLIKTRGQQATLRCSPISGHTSVYWYQQALGLGLQFLLWYDEGEERNRGNFPPRFSGRQFPNYSSELNVNALELEDSALYLCASSSGQGGNQPQHFGDGTRLSIL.

The chain links TRBV7-2 to TRBJ2-1; the D gene is possibly TRBD1 (6 bases). V was trimmed by 2 bases and J by 4 bases, leaving 15 bases between them. Per the germline V gene, CDR1 is SGHTA and CDR2 is FQGNSA. This CDR3 has 16 residues. In DNA form, the CDR3 reads TGTGCCAGCAGCTTAAACCCGCCAGGGGCATACAATGAGCAGTTCTTC. Its translation is CASSLNPPGAYNEQFF. The whole variable domain, remainder taken from reference TRBV7-2 and TRBJ2-1, is GAGVSQSPSNKVTEKGKDVELRCDPISGHTALYWYRQSLGQGLEFLIYFQGNSAPDKSGLPSDRFSAERTGGSVSTLTIQRTQQEDSAVYLCASSLNPPGAYNEQFFGPGTRLTVL.

The chain combines TRBV7-9 with TRBJ1-1; D perhaps matches TRBD1 (6 bases). The CDR3 contains 14 residues. V dropped 5 bases and J dropped 5 bases, with 15 bases sitting between them. Germline V gene lookup returns CDR1 SEHNR and CDR2 FQNEAQ (reference sequence). The CDR3 spells CASSQGHRSTEAFF. The CDR3 coding sequence is TGTGCCAGCAGCCAGGGGCACAGGTCAACTGAAGCTTTCTTT. The entire variable domain, with the rest obtained from reference TRBV7-9 and TRBJ1-1, is as follows: DTGVSQNPRHKITKRGQNVTFRCDPISEHNRLYWYRQTLGQGPEFLTYFQNEAQLEKSRLLSDRFSAERPKGSFSTLEIQRTEQGDSAMYLCASSQGHRSTEAFFGQGTRLTVV.

The chain recombines TRBV5-1 with TRBJ1-1, with 7 bases that match TRBD1. Germline V gene lookup returns CDR1 SGHRS and CDR2 YFSETQ. V lost 2 bases and J lost 5; bases outside the gene matches: 6. The CDR3 length is 14 residues. DNA for the CDR3: TGCGCCAGCAGCTTTACCGGGACAGCAACTGAAGCTTTCTTT. Protein sequence: CASSFTGTATEAFF. Full variable domain (rest looked up from reference TRBV5-1 and TRBJ1-1): KAGVTQTPRYLIKTRGQQVTLSCSPISGHRSVSWYQQTPGQGLQFLFEYFSETQRNKGNFPGRFSGRQFSNSRSEMNVSTLELGDSALYLCASSFTGTATEAFFGQGTRLTVV.

Turning to this clone: The junction differs from germline at one of its ends, possibly a read error. J is TRBJ1-2 and V is TRBV6-1; possible D gene TRBD1, 6 bases. Germline CDR1 is MNHNS and CDR2 is SASEGT. The CDR3 spans 13 residues. This CDR3 is CASSEDGIRGYTF. Written as DNA, the CDR3 is TGTGCCAGCAGTGAAGACGGAATCAGGGGCTACACTTTC.